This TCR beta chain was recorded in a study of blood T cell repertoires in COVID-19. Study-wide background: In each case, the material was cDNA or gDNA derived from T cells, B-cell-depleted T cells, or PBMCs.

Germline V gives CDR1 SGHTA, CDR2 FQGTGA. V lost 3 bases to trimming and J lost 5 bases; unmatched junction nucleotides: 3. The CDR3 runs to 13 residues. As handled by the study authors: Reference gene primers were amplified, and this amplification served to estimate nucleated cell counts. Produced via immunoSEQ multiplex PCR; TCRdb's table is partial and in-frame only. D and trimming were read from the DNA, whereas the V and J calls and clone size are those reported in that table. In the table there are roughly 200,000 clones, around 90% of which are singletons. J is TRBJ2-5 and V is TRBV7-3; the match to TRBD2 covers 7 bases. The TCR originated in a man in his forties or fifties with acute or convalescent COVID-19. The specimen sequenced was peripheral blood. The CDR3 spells CASSFQAGETQYF. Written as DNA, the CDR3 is TGTGCCAGCAGCTTTCAAGCGGGGGAGACCCAGTACTTC.